This T cell receptor (beta chain) is drawn from a study of CD8 T cells in ankylosing spondylitis. Regarding the study as a whole: Certain motif variants had earlier appeared in reactive arthritis synovial fluid and blood. Disease-linked clones bore a CD8+ phenotype and were relatively rare in peripheral blood. Reported data indicate significant enrichment of disease-linked clones within matched ankylosing spondylitis synovial fluid.

V shed 4 bases, J shed 2 bases, and the junction held 2 bases outside the gene matches. Germline V gene lookup returns CDR1 SGHKS and CDR2 YYEKEE (reference sequence). This CDR3 region has 15 residues. TCRdb fed the 5' RACE reads into MiXCR, producing one record per CDR3 protein. Of about 200,000 distinct CDR3 sequences listed, roughly 13% are singletons. In this sample, this clonotype turned up a few times. What it binds is not known. The gene calls are TRBV5-5 and TRBJ2-1, with TRBD2 matching 11 bases. Material for sequencing was blood, either unsorted or a sorted T cell fraction (not recorded which). The clonotype comes from a male donor with ankylosing spondylitis or in good health (not recorded which). The CDR3 DNA follows: TGTGCCAGCAGCGTGACTAGCGGGACCTACAATGAGCAGTTCTTC. Its translation is CASSVTSGTYNEQFF.